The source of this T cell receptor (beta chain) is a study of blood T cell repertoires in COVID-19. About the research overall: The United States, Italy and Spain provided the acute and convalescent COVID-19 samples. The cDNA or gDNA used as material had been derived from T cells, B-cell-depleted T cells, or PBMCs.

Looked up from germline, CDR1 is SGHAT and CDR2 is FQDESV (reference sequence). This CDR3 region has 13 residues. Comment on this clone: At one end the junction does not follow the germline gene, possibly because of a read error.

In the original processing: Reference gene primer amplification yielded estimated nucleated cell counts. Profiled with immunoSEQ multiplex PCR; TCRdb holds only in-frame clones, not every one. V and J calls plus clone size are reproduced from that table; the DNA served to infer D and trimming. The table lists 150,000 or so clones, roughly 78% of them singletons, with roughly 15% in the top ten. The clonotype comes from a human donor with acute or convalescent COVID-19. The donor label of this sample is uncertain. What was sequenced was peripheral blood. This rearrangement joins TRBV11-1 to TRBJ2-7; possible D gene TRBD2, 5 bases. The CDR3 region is CASSSSFSGWPFF. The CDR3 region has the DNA TGTGCCAGCAGCTCTTCCTTTTCGGGGTGGCCCTTCTTC.